This TCR beta chain came from a study of lymphopenia after photon versus proton radiotherapy. Study-wide points: In patients who died, overall survival fell as post-nadir TCR diversity dropped more. After lymphocyte nadir, photon-treated repertoires showed oligoclonal expansion, especially CD8+ Temra. Under photons, naive T cells and diversity fell while effector/memory populations rose.

Data came from immunoSEQ multiplex PCR; TCRdb stores just in-frame clones and leaves some out. The sample lists approximately 29,000 clones; over 70% were seen once. Points on this clone: The antigen remains unidentified.

This TCR was sampled from a woman aged 70-85 years with pancreatic cancer. The starting material was peripheral blood, obtained from a patient treated with proton-based radiotherapy.

CDR3 sequence: CASSPASQIRTGELFF. DNA of the CDR3: TGTGCCAGCTCACCGGCCAGCCAGATCCGTACCGGGGAGCTGTTTTTT. The rearrangement joins TRBV18 to TRBJ2-2, with D hard to call. CDR1 is KGHSH, CDR2 LQKENI, per germline. Deletions cut 3 bases from V and 5 bases from J, with 16 bases between. This CDR3 is built from 16 residues.